This T cell receptor (beta chain) comes out of a study of T cell responses to AZD1222 COVID-19 vaccine (dated by TCRdb to about 2021). For the study in its entirety: TCR sequencing covered 230 or so trial participants: 207 given two doses of AZD1222 and about 26 given two doses of MenACWY control vaccine. Trial participants were enrolled by age into subgroups of 18-55, 56-69 and 70-plus years, and around 150, 29 and 61 TCR-sequenced participants, respectively, were included in these subgroups. What the authors observed across the whole study: CD4 TCRs associated with the vaccine covered the entire spike protein, and the dominant responses were in regions 160-218 and 743-854. Conclusions about previously exposed vaccinees are limited, since just 6 or 7 AZD1222 recipients were seropositive for SARS-CoV-2 at baseline. Reportedly, close to half of the unique spike-specific TCRs recognized epitopes lying outside the regions that are mutated in the B.1.351 and B.1.1.7 variants. Most participants were white British and females outnumbered males, and the authors suggested that clonal diversity may have been underestimated. After two AZD1222 doses, spike-specific TCR breadth and depth were significantly higher than at day 0 and than in MenACWY recipients. The 56-69-year group was small, and its depth increase did not reach significance, likely because of low power. Because no samples from the day 14 peak response were available, repertoires could be characterized only after the peak T cell response.

The CDR3 regions of human TCRbeta chains were analyzed by immunosequencing. As for the authors' bioinformatics: Repertoire TCRs were matched against a reference library of SARS-CoV-2-specific TCRs generated with the MIRA antigen-specificity platform. Breadth was defined as the fraction of unique TCRs that were SARS-CoV-2-associated. Depth was defined as the fraction of total T cells that were SARS-CoV-2-associated. Using the MIRA data, every spike-specific TCR was mapped to the spike region that the TCR reacted to and assigned to either a CD4 or a CD8 class. Log10-transformed breadth and depth values were compared by one-way ANOVA with Sidak's multiple comparisons tests. This immuneACCESS table, as held by TCRdb, lists in-frame sequences with V and J called but not all clones. Of the missing ones, under half trace to an unresolved V gene in checked studies; the others have no known cause. V, J and clone size derive from that table, while D and trimming were established from the DNA sequence. The table held for this sample gives around 150,000 clones. 2.2% of the sample rests with the top ten.

V is cut by 7 bases and J by 2 bases, and the space between the germline ends is 17 bases. As encoded in the germline V gene, CDR1 is MNHEY while CDR2 is SVGAGI. The CDR3 holds 15 amino acids from the cysteine to the phenylalanine. CDR3 DNA is the only sequence kept; it has 45 bases, read in frame from the first base. As to this clone: What antigen it recognizes has not been identified.

This specimen's time point label, per the study, means: baseline before first vaccination. Vaccinee samples came from UK trials COV001 and COV002, including a single-blind randomized controlled phase 2/3 trial of AZD1222 (ChAdOx1 nCoV-19) in healthy adults. Trial participant PBMC samples were collected at day 0 and day 28 after the second dose for TCRbeta chain sequencing. The sequence is built from TRBV6-5 and TRBJ1-2; the D gene is perhaps TRBD1, from 6 matching bases. This TCR derives from an adult in good health. Sequencing was done on a sample of peripheral blood. Here the CDR3 is given as CASILAGGGNYGYTF. Read as DNA, the sequence is TGTGCCAGCATCCTGGCGGGGGGCGGAAACTATGGCTACACCTTC.